Many counts were recorded for the clone carrying this TCR beta chain. Its antigen is unidentified. The data derive from a study of blood T cells in healthy people across ages. Study as a whole: There was about one barcoded beta molecule captured by template switching per two T cells.

Findings and limits, study-wide: No one knew whether donors had CMV, which possibly confounded expanded clonotype changes. The study found TCR beta diversity correlated strongly with naive T cell percentage.

Using a J-beta primer mix together with a sample-barcoded 5' primer, a second PCR was run for about 7 to 12 cycles. TCRdb fed the 5' RACE reads into MiXCR, producing one record per CDR3 protein. The sample holds around 900,000 distinct CDR3 sequences; 29% are singletons and the top ten take 17%. With 2 bases removed from V and 5 bases from J, the gap between germline ends came to 10 bases. The CDR3 is 13 residues long. Germline lookup yields CDR1 SGHDT and CDR2 YYEEEE. The chain employs TRBV5-6 and TRBJ1-2; D call uncertain. The clonotype originates from an elderly woman in good health. Sequenced: blood. The CDR3 coding sequence is TGTGCCAGCAGCTTCGAGTCCAATTATGGCTACACCTTC. Encoded protein: CASSFESNYGYTF.